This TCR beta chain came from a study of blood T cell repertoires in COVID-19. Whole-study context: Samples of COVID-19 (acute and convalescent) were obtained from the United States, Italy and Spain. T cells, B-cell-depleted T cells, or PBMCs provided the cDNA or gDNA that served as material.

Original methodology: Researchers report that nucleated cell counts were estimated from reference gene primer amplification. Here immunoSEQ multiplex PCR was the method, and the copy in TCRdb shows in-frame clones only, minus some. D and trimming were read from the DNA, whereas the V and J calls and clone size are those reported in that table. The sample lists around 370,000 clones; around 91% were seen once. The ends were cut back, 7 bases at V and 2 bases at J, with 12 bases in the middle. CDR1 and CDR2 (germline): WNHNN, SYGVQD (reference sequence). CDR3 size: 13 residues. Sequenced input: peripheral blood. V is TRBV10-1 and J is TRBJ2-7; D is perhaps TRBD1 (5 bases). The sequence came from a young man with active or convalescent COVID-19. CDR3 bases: TGCGCCAGCACTCGGGCAGGGACCTACGAGCAGTACTTC. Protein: CASTRAGTYEQYF.